One and the same sample provided the 24 T cell receptor beta chains below, sequenced in a study of blood T cell repertoires in COVID-19. Sequencing used immunoSEQ multiplex PCR; TCRdb keeps in-frame clones, though not all of them. The sample shows roughly 110,000 clones, approximately 90% of them seen only once. Sequencing used peripheral blood. The source is a woman aged 30 to 39 with acute or convalescent COVID-19.

The genes are TRBV6-5 and TRBJ1-3, with D tentatively TRBD1 (6 bases). From germline, CDR1 is MNHEY and CDR2 SVGAGI. CDR3 size: 13 residues. The V and J ends lost 7 bases and 3 bases respectively, with 10 bases between them. In DNA form, the CDR3 reads TGTGCCAGCACGGACAGCATTGGAAACACCATATATTTT. Protein: CASTDSIGNTIYF.

V is TRBV3-1 (or the pseudogene TRBV3-2) and J is TRBJ1-1; 8 bases line up with TRBD1. Germline CDR1 is LGHDT and CDR2 is YNNKEL (reference sequence). CDR3 size: 15 residues. Germline trimming cut 1 base from V and 6 bases from J; bases unmatched to any gene: 7. Here the CDR3 reads CASSQVSTGGAEAFF. The CDR3 DNA reads as TGTGCCAGCAGCCAAGTATCCACAGGGGGAGCTGAAGCTTTCTTT.

This clone was seen a single time. The chain is built from TRBV25-1 and TRBJ1-1; the D gene is possibly TRBD1 (6 bases). Germline lookup yields CDR1 MGHDK and CDR2 SYGVNS. Trimming took off 4 bases at V and 1 base at J, with 19 bases between the two ends. This CDR3 has 17 residues. This chain's CDR3 is CASSGLPPTGRNTEAFF. The CDR3, as DNA: TGTGCCAGCAGTGGCCTCCCCCCGACAGGACGGAACACTGAAGCTTTCTTT.

The chain combines TRBV6-5 with TRBJ2-4, with 9 positions matching TRBD1. Germline CDR1 reads MNHEY; CDR2 reads SVGAGI. The CDR3 has 15 residues. The ends lost 6 bases at V and 5 bases at J; junction bases unmatched: 8. CDR3 nucleotide sequence: TGTGCCAGCAGCCGCGGAACAGGGGGCGAAAACATTCAGTACTTC. Translated, it gives CASSRGTGGENIQYF.

CDR3 DNA sequence: TGTGCCAGCAGCACGGGACAGCCCAATGAGCAGTTCTTC. Its protein product is CASSTGQPNEQFF. This chain connects TRBV7-7 to TRBJ2-1; 7 bases are a match to TRBD1. This CDR3 has 13 amino acids. V was pared by 5 bases and J by 6 bases, with 4 bases of the junction left unmatched. Germline V gives CDR1 SSHAT, CDR2 FNYEAQ (reference sequence).

Concerning this clone: The sample holds other DNA sequences that translate to the same CDR3. The genes are TRBV7-2 and TRBJ1-2, with a possible D match to TRBD1 (6 bases). This CDR3 contains 13 residues. V lost 3 bases, J lost 2 bases, and 7 bases lay in between. In germline, CDR1 is SGHTA, CDR2 FQGNSA. CDR3 protein: CASSLDSNYGYTF. Here the CDR3 DNA reads TGTGCCAGCAGCTTGGACAGCAACTATGGCTACACCTTC.

The chain couples TRBV11-2 to TRBJ1-2, with D possibly being TRBD1 (5 bases). The CDR3 has 11 residues. Trimming removed 4 bases at V and 5 bases at J, with 5 bases between. From germline, CDR1 is SGHAT and CDR2 FQNNGV. CDR3 DNA: TGTGCCAGCAGCTCAGGGTATGGCTACACCTTC. Its protein product is CASSSGYGYTF.

The rearrangement uses TRBV27 and TRBJ1-6; TRBD1 aligns across 9 bases. The germline V gene encodes CDR1 MNHEY and CDR2 SMNVEV (reference sequence). The V segment lost 6 bases and the J segment 9 bases; nucleotides outside the gene matches: 6. The length of the CDR3 is 14 residues. The CDR3 DNA is TGTGCCAGCAGCTTGCTGGACAGGGGTTCACCCCTCCACTTT. It yields the protein CASSLLDRGSPLHF.

The chain has TRBV10-3 and TRBJ1-4, with TRBD1 matching 8 bases. This CDR3 contains 19 residues. The germline V gene has CDR1 ENHRY and CDR2 SYGVKD. V shed 1 base, J shed 0 bases, and the junction held 10 bases outside the gene matches. The CDR3 region is CAISEYYRQGNATNEKLFF. The CDR3 DNA follows: TGTGCCATCAGTGAGTACTATCGACAGGGGAATGCAACTAATGAAAAACTGTTTTTT.

A few counts support this clone. The chain combines TRBV7-9 with TRBJ2-5, with D possibly matching TRBD2 (6 bases). V gave up 5 bases and J gave up 5 bases, with 21 bases separating them. The CDR3 contains 16 residues. In germline, CDR1 is SEHNR, CDR2 FQNEAQ (reference sequence). The CDR3 loop is CASSTDPGLSRETQYF. The CDR3 DNA reads TGTGCCAGCAGCACCGACCCGGGACTGTCGAGGGAGACCCAGTACTTC. Combining the CDR3 with reference TRBV7-9 and TRBJ2-5 gives the whole variable domain DTGVSQNPRHKITKRGQNVTFRCDPISEHNRLYWYRQTLGQGPEFLTYFQNEAQLEKSRLLSDRFSAERPKGSFSTLEIQRTEQGDSAMYLCASSTDPGLSRETQYFGPGTRLLVL.

This chain uses TRBV5-6 with TRBJ2-1; 8 bases align to TRBD2. The CDR3 length is 12 residues. Per germline, CDR1 SGHDT and CDR2 YYEEEE. The trim removed 4 bases at V and 9 bases at J, leaving 3 bases unmatched. Here the CDR3 reads CASSPGGAEQFF. CDR3 coding DNA: TGTGCCAGCAGCCCGGGGGGGGCTGAGCAGTTCTTC.

The chain has TRBV11-2 and TRBJ1-1, with TRBD1 as a possible D gene (5 bases). There are 18 residues in the CDR3. Germline V CDR1 and CDR2: SGHAT, FQNNGV. Trimming stripped 3 bases from V and 0 bases from J, with 20 bases between. CDR3 in amino acids: CASSLGGSGWFMNTEAFF. The DNA for the CDR3 is TGTGCCAGCAGCTTGGGGGGGAGTGGGTGGTTCATGAACACTGAAGCTTTCTTT.

This sequence joins TRBV4-1 and TRBJ2-3, with TRBD1 matching 7 bases. From germline, CDR1 is MGHRA and CDR2 YSYEKL. Germline trimming cut 8 bases from V and 3 bases from J; bases unmatched to any gene: 11. The CDR3 contains 15 residues. CDR3 protein: CASGPPGQLTDTQYF. The CDR3 coding sequence is TGCGCCAGCGGACCCCCGGGACAGCTGACAGATACGCAGTATTTT.

The rearrangement joins TRBV11-2 to TRBJ2-7; weak D call: TRBD2 (5 bases). Germline CDR1 SGHAT, CDR2 FQNNGV. V was shortened by 1 base and J by 0 bases, with 19 bases between the two germline ends. The CDR3 sequence is 18 residues long. The CDR3 region has the DNA TGTGCCAGCAGCTTAGGGTGGCGGCTAGCAGGAAACTCCTACGAGCAGTACTTC. The encoded protein is CASSLGWRLAGNSYEQYF.

V usage is TRBV9 and J usage is TRBJ2-1, with D perhaps matching TRBD2 (5 bases). CDR3 length: 14 amino acids. Germline V CDR1 and CDR2: SGDLS, YYNGEE. Trimming removed 4 bases at V and 6 bases at J, with 14 bases between. The CDR3 loop is CASSPYGLTNEQFF. The CDR3 DNA is TGTGCCAGCAGCCCCTACGGACTTACCAATGAGCAGTTCTTC.

The chain is built from TRBV11-2 and TRBJ1-3; D unresolved. V was trimmed by 5 bases and J by 0 bases, leaving 11 bases between them. CDR3 length equals 15 residues. Germline CDR1 reads SGHAT; CDR2 reads FQNNGV. The CDR3 here is CASSNRQASGNTIYF. CDR3 sequence (DNA): TGTGCCAGCAGCAACCGACAAGCCTCTGGAAACACCATATATTTT.

The V call is TRBV11-2, the J call TRBJ2-7; unclear D gene. Germline CDR1 and CDR2: SGHAT and FQNNGV. CDR3 length equals 12 residues. The V and J ends lost 1 base and 4 bases respectively, with 5 bases between them. This CDR3 is CASSLGDYEQYF. CDR3 DNA: TGTGCCAGCAGCTTAGGAGATTACGAGCAGTACTTC.

V and J are TRBV6-5 and TRBJ1-6, with 8 nucleotides matching TRBD1. V shed 6 bases, J shed 7 bases, and the junction held 5 bases outside the gene matches. The germline V gene encodes CDR1 MNHEY and CDR2 SVGAGI. The CDR3 has 14 residues. CDR3 loop: CASRQTGANSPLHF. For the CDR3, the DNA is TGTGCCAGCAGACAGACAGGGGCAAATTCACCCCTCCACTTT.

V gene TRBV6-6 combines with J gene TRBJ1-5; TRBD1 agrees at 9 bases. This CDR3 spans 16 amino acids. After removal of 2 bases from V and 7 bases from J, the junction contained 9 bases not matched to a gene. Germline CDR1 reads MNHNY; CDR2 reads SVGAGI (reference sequence). CDR3 in amino acids: CASSYEGLTGGQPQHF. CDR3 nucleotide sequence: TGTGCCAGCAGTTACGAGGGCCTGACAGGGGGACAGCCCCAGCATTTT.

The genes are TRBV5-1 and TRBJ2-3; 7 bases fit TRBD1. Germline CDR1 SGHRS, CDR2 YFSETQ. This CDR3 has 14 amino acids. The V segment lost 4 bases and the J segment 1 base; nucleotides outside the gene matches: 3. The CDR3 DNA reads as TGCGCCAGCAGCGGGGGACAGCGCACAGATACGCAGTATTTT. It codes for CASSGGQRTDTQYF.

The CDR3 spells CASSLGSGPSSYEQYF. Here the CDR3 DNA reads TGCGCCAGCAGCTTGGGTTCCGGTCCTAGCTCCTACGAGCAGTACTTC. The chain uses TRBV5-1 and TRBJ2-7, with D uncertain. The CDR3 runs to 16 residues. Germline CDR1 is SGHRS and CDR2 is YFSETQ. V was pared by 0 bases and J by 0 bases, with 13 bases between.

The chain recombines TRBV6-5 with TRBJ2-2; D ambiguous. This CDR3 contains 12 residues. The V and J ends lost 6 bases and 3 bases respectively, with 5 bases between them. Per germline, CDR1 MNHEY and CDR2 SVGAGI. DNA of the CDR3: TGTGCCAGCAGCCCCGACACCGGGGAGCTGTTTTTT. It codes for CASSPDTGELFF.

The rearrangement uses TRBV28 and TRBJ1-4, with 11 bases fitting TRBD1. Germline values: CDR1 MDHEN, CDR2 SYDVKM. V was clipped by 6 bases and J by 7 bases; unmatched bases: 1. This CDR3 is built from 13 residues. The CDR3 region has the DNA TGTGCCAGCAGGGACAGGGGGCGTGAAAAACTGTTTTTT. Translation: CASRDRGREKLFF.

This clone occurred once. The gene calls are TRBV9 and TRBJ2-7, with 9 bases lining up with TRBD1. Per germline, CDR1 SGDLS and CDR2 YYNGEE. The J segment lost 5 bases and the V segment lost 0 bases, leaving 3 bases of the junction unmatched. CDR3 size: 14 residues. CDR3 region: CASSVGTGGDEQYF. In nucleotides, the CDR3 is TGTGCCAGCAGCGTAGGCACAGGGGGCGACGAGCAGTACTTC.